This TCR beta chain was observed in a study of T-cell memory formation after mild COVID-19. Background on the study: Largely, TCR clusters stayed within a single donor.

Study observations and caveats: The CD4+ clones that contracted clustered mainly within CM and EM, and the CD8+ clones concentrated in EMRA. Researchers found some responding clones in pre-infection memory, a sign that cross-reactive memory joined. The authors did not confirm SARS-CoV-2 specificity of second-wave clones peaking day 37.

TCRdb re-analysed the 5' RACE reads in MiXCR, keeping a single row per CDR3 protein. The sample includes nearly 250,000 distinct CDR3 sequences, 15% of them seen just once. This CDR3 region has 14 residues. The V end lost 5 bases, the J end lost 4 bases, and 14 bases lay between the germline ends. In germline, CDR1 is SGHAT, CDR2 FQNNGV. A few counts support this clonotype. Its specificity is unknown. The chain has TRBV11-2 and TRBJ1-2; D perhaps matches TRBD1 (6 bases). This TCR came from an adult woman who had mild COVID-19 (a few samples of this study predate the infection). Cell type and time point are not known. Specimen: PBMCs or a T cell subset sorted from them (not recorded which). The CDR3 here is CASSPYGTSYGYTF. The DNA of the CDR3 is TGTGCCAGCAGCCCCTACGGGACATCCTATGGCTACACCTTC.